The entry that follows covers one T cell receptor beta chain sequence. The antigen remains undetermined. Trimming left V 8 bases short and J 0 bases short, with 4 bases between. The germline CDR1 and CDR2 sequences are KGHDR and SFDVKD. The CDR3 spans 13 residues. This record belongs to a study of vaccination effects on CD4 cells after COVID-19. Study background: Two doses of either BNT162b2 or mRNA-1273 were given to each participant.

Antigen-specific CD4+ T cells were first expanded with viral peptide pools by the ViraFEST assay and only then sequenced. The culture ran for 10 to 11 days, and then CD4+ T cells were isolated. None of these healthy vaccinees had been infected with SARS-CoV-2 before vaccination. They grew some 2 million PBMC in each well, adding 8.5 to 10 IU/ml IL-2 and 8.5 to 10 ug/ml peptides. Produced via immunoSEQ multiplex PCR; TCRdb's table is partial and in-frame only. Altogether 65,000 to 85,000 clones are present, 80% being singletons, with the ten largest covering 9% to 15%. The source material was CD4+ T cells from PBMCs cultured with SARS-CoV-2 spike peptides, sampled before COVID-19 vaccination. The chain combines TRBV24-1 with TRBJ2-6; D unclear. The sequence was collected from a human donor who received a COVID-19 vaccine. The CDR3 DNA reads TGTGCCACCAAGGACTCTGGGGCCAACGTCCTGACTTTC. It is translated as CATKDSGANVLTF.